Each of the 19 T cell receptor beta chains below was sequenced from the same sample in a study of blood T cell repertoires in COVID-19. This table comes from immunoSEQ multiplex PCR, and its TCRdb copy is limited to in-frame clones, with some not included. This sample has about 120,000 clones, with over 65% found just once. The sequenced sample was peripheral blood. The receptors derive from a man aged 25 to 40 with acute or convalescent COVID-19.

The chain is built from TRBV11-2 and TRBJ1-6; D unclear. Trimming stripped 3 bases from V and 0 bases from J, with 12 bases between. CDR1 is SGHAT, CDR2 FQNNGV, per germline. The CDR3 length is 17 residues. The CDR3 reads CASSFDFPSSYNSPLHF. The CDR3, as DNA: TGTGCCAGCAGCTTCGACTTCCCGAGCTCCTATAATTCACCCCTCCACTTT.

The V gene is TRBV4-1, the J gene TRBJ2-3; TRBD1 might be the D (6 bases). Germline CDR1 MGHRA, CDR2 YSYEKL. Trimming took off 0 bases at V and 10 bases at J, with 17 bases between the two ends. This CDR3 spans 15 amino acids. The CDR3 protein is CASSQEWGHRYAQYF. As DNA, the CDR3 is TGCGCCAGCAGCCAAGAATGGGGGCACAGATACGCGCAGTATTTT.

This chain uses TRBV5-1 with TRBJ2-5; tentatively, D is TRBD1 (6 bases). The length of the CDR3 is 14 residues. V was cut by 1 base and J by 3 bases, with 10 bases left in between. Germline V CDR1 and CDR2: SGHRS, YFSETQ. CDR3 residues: CASSLRTAKETQYF. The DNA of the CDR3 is TGCGCCAGCAGCTTGCGGACAGCCAAAGAGACCCAGTACTTC. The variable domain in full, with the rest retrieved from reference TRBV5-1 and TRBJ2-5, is KAGVTQTPRYLIKTRGQQVTLSCSPISGHRSVSWYQQTPGQGLQFLFEYFSETQRNKGNFPGRFSGRQFSNSRSEMNVSTLELGDSALYLCASSLRTAKETQYFGPGTRLLVL.

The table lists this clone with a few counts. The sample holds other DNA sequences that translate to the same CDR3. Written as DNA, the CDR3 is TGCGCCAGCAGCCCGAGAGAGGGTGGGAACACTGAAGCTTTCTTT. It encodes CASSPREGGNTEAFF. The chain joins TRBV5-1 to TRBJ1-1; D gene uncertain. Germline loops: CDR1 SGHRS, CDR2 YFSETQ. Trimming stripped 4 bases from V and 1 base from J, with 14 bases between. The CDR3 is 15 residues long.

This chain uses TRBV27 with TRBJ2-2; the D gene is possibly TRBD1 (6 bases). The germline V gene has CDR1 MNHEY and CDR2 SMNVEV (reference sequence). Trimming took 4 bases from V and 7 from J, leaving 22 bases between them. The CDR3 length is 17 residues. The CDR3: CASSSKGLGATSGELFF. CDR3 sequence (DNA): TGTGCCAGCAGTTCTAAAGGGCTGGGGGCTACAAGCGGGGAGCTGTTTTTT.

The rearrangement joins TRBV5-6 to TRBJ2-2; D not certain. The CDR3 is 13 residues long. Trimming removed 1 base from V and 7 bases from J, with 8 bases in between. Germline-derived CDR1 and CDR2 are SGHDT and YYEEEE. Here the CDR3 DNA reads TGTGCCAGCAGCTTGTATGGCGGCGGGGAGCTGTTTTTT. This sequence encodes CASSLYGGGELFF.

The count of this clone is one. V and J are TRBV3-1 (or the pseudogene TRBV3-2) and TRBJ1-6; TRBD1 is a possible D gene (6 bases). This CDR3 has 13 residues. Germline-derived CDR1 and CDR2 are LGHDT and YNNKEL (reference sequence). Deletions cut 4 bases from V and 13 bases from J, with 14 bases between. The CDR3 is CASSPRGGAPLHF. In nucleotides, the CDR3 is TGTGCCAGCAGCCCTCGGGGGGGGGCCCCCCTCCACTTT.

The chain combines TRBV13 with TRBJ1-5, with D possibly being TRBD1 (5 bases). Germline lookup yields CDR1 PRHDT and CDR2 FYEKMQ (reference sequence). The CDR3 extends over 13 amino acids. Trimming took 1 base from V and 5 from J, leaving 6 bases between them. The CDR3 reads CASSLAGHQPQHF. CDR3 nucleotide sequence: TGTGCCAGCAGCTTAGCAGGGCATCAGCCCCAGCATTTT.

This CDR3 reads CASSPHRVEDGYTF. The CDR3 DNA sequence: TGTGCCAGCAGCCCCCACAGGGTCGAAGATGGCTACACCTTC. The chain links TRBV5-5 to TRBJ1-2, with a possible D match to TRBD1 (6 bases). Germline values: CDR1 SGHKS, CDR2 YYEKEE (reference sequence). Between the trimmed V and J ends, which lost 4 bases and 6 bases, there was a span of 16 bases. The CDR3 is made up of 14 amino acids.

The CDR3 nucleotides are TGTGCCAGCAGTAGACAGGTTAACTCCTACGAGCAGTACTTC. It encodes CASSRQVNSYEQYF. V gene TRBV2 combines with J gene TRBJ2-7, with a weak D call TRBD1 (6 bases). Deletions cut 5 bases from V and 0 bases from J, with 11 bases between. The CDR3 contains 14 residues. Germline V lookup: CDR1 SNHLY, CDR2 FYNNEI. The full variable domain, with the rest looked up from reference TRBV2 and TRBJ2-7, is EPEVTQTPSHQVTQMGQEVILRCVPISNHLYFYWYRQILGQKVEFLVSFYNNEISEKSEIFDDQFSVERPDGSNFTLKIRSTKLEDSAMYFCASSRQVNSYEQYFGPGTRLTVT.

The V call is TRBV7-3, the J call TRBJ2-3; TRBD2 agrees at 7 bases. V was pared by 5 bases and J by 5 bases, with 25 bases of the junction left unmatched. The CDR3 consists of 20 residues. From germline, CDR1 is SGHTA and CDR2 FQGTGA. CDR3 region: CASSGALVDPAGDLEDTQYF. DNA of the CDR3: TGTGCCAGCAGCGGGGCCTTAGTTGACCCCGCGGGGGATCTAGAAGATACGCAGTATTTT.

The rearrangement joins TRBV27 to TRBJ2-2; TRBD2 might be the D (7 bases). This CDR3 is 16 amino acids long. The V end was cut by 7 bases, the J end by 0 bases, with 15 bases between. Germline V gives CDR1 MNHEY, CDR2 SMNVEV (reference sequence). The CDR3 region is CASTLRGQANTGELFF. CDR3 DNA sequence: TGTGCCAGCACCTTGCGGGGGCAGGCGAACACCGGGGAGCTGTTTTTT.

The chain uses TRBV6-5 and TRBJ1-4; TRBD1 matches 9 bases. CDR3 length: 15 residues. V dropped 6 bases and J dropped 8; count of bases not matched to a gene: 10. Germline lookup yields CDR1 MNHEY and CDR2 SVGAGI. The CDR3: CASRAPGQGGEKLFF. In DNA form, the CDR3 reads TGTGCCAGCAGGGCCCCGGGACAGGGTGGCGAAAAACTGTTTTTT.

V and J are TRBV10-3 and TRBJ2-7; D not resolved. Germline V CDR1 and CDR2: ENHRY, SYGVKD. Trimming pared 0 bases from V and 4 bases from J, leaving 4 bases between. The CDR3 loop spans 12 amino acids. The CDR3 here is CAISESPYEQYV. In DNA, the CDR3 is TGTGCCATCAGTGAGTCTCCGTACGAGCAGTACGTC.

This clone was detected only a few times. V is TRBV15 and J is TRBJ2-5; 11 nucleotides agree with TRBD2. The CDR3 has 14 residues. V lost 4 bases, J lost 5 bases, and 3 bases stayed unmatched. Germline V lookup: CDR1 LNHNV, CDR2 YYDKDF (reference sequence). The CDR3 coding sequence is TGTGCCACCAGCATGGGACTAGCGGTCGAGACCCAGTACTTC. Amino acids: CATSMGLAVETQYF.

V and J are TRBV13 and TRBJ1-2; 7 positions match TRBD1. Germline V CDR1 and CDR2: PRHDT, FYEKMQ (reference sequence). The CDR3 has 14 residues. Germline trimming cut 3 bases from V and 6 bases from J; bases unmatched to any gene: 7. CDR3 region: CASSFRDSPHGYTF. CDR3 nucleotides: TGTGCCAGCAGCTTCCGGGACAGTCCACATGGCTACACCTTC.

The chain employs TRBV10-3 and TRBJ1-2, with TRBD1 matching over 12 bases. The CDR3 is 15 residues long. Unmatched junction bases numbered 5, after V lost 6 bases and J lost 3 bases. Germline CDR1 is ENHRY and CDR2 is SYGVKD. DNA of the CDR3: TGTGCCATCAGGGAGGGACAGGGGGCTGACTATGGCTACACCTTC. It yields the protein CAIREGQGADYGYTF.

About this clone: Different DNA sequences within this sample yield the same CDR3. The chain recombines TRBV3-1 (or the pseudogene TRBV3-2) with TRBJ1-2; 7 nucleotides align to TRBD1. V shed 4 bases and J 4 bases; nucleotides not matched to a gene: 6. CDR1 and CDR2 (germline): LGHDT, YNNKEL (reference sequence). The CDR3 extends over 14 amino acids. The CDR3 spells CASSRDRASYGYTF. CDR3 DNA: TGTGCCAGCAGCCGAGACAGGGCCTCCTATGGCTACACCTTC.

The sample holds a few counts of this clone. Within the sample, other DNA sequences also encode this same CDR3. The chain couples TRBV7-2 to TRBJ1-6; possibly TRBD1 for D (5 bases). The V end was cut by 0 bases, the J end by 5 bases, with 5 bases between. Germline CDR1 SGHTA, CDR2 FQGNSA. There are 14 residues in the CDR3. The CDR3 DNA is TGTGCCAGCAGCTTAGCCAGGGATAATTCACCCCTCCACTTT. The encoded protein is CASSLARDNSPLHF.